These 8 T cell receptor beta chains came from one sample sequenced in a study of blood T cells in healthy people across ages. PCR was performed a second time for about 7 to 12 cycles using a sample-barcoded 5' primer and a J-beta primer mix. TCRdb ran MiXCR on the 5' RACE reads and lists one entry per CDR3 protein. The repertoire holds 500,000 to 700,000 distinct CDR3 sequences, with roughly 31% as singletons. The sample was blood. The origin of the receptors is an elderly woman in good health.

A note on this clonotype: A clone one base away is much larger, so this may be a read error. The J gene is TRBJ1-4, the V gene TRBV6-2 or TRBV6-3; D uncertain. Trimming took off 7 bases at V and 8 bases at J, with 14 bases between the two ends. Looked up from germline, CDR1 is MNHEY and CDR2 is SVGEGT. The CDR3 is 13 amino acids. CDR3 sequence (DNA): TGTGCCAGCACCGCGAATGGTTGCGAAAAACTGTTTTTT. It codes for CASTANGCEKLFF.

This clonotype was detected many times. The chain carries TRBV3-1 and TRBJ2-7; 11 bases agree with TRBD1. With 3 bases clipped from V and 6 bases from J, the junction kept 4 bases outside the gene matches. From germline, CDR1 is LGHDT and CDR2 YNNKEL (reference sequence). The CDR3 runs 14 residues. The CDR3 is CASSQGQGGLEQYF. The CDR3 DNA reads TGTGCCAGCAGCCAGGGACAGGGGGGTCTCGAGCAGTACTTC.

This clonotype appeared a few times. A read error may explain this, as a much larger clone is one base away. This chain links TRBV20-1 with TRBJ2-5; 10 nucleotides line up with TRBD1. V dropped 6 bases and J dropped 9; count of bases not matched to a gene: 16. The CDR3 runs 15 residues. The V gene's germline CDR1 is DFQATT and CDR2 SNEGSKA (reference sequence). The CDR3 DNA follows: TGCAGTGCGAGAAAGGCGACAGGGGGCCGGGAGGCCCAGTACTTC. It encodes CSARKATGGREAQYF.

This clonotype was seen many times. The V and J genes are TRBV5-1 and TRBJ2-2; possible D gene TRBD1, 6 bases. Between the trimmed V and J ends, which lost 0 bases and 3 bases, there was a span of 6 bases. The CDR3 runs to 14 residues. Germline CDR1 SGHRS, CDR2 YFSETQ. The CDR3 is CASSLGQDTGELFF. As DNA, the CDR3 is TGCGCCAGCAGCTTGGGACAGGACACCGGGGAGCTGTTTTTT.

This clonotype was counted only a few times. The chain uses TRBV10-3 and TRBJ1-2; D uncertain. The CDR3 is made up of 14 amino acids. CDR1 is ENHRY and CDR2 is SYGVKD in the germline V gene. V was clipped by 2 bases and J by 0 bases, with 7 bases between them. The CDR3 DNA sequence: TGTGCCATCAGTGAGCCGGGATCTAACTATGGCTACACCTTC. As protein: CAISEPGSNYGYTF.

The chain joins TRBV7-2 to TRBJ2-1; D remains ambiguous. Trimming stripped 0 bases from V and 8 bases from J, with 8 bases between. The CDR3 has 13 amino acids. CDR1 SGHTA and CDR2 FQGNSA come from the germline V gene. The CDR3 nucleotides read TGTGCCAGCAGCTTAGCGGTTCTATATGAGCAGTTCTTC. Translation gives CASSLAVLYEQFF.

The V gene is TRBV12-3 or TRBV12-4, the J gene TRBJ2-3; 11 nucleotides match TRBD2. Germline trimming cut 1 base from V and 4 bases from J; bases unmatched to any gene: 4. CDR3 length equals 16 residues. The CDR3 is CASSLVTSGEADTQYF. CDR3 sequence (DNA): TGTGCCAGCAGTTTAGTGACTAGCGGGGAAGCAGATACGCAGTATTTT.

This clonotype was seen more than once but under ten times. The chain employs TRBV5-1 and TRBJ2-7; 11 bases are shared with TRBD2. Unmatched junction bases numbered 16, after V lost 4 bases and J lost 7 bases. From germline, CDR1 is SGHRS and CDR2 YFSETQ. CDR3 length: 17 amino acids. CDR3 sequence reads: CASSRLLTSGGENEQYF. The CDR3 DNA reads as TGCGCCAGCAGCCGACTACTCACTAGCGGGGGCGAAAATGAGCAGTACTTC.